Sequencing of this TCR beta chain was carried out in a study of shared clonotypes between healthy human individuals. The CDR3 consists of 13 residues. V lost 5 bases and J 6 bases, leaving 12 bases between the germline ends. Germline V CDR1 and CDR2: MDHEN, SYDVKM. Repertoires were generated with immunoSEQ multiplex PCR, while TCRdb's copy carries only in-frame clones and drops some. Among roughly 2.1 million clones listed, roughly 91% were seen once. A remark on this clone: Other DNA sequences in the sample encode the same CDR3.

Cells designated naive CD8 were CD45RO-negative and were positively selected for CCR7, with terminally differentiated effector memory CD45RA+ cells excluded. The receptor was derived from a man between 18 and 29 years old in good health. Some clones in this sample may be carry-over from other donors' samples. The J gene is TRBJ2-3, the V gene TRBV28; D is uncertain. The specimen was naive CD8+ T cells from PBMCs. The CDR3 sequence: CASSPLGLDTQYF. The CDR3 DNA is TGTGCCAGCAGTCCGCTTGGATTGGATACGCAGTATTTT.